Listed below are T cell receptor beta chains from one sample, sequenced in a study of T cell repertoires in cytomegalovirus infection. TCRdb called the reads again in MiXCR, with one record for every CDR3 protein. The top ten hold approximately 2.4% of the sample, which has 310,000 or so distinct CDR3 sequences, 9.6% seen once. The source material was PBMCs. These receptors came from a human donor in good health (CMV status not recorded). Some clones in this sample may be carry-over from other donors' samples. The CDR3 runs from the conserved cysteine through the conserved F or W. The D gene is left open where the match is weak. Size tells how often a clone was seen (once, few, many) or the class of an expanded clone, and some rows leave it out.

TRBD2	-	TRBJ2-7	TRBV6-5	TGTGCCAGCAGTTACTCGTCTCCGGGCCTCGGGAGGGACGAGCAGTACTTC	CASSYSSPGLGRDEQYF
-	-	TRBJ1-1	TRBV5-5	TGTGCCAGCAAACCACGGAACACTGAAGCTTTCTTT	CASKPRNTEAFF
-	many	TRBJ2-5	TRBV2	TGTGCCAGCAGCAGGGGCATATCAGAGACCCAGTACTTC	CASSRGISETQYF
TRBD1	many	TRBJ1-5	TRBV7-2	TGTGCCAGCAGCTTAGAGCACAGGGGGGTCGACCAGCCCCAGCATTTT	CASSLEHRGVDQPQHF
TRBD2	many	TRBJ2-3	TRBV7-2	TGTGCCAGCAGCTTAGCGGGGGGGTCAGATACGCAGTATTTT	CASSLAGGSDTQYF
TRBD1	-	TRBJ2-6	TRBV19	TGTGCCAGTAGTAGCCGGACAGGGGCCGGGGCCAACGTCCTGACTTTC	CASSSRTGAGANVLTF
TRBD1	many	TRBJ1-2	TRBV20-1	TGCAGTGCGGTCCCGACAGGGGTGATCACCTATGGCTACACCTTC	CSAVPTGVITYGYTF
-	many	TRBJ2-2	TRBV4-1	TGCGCCAGCAGCCCGAGAGGCCAGAGAAGCACCGGGGAGCTGTTTTTT	CASSPRGQRSTGELFF
-	few	TRBJ2-1	TRBV14	TGTGCCAGCAGCACCCAGATCTACAATGAGCAGTTCTTC	CASSTQIYNEQFF
-	many	TRBJ2-3	TRBV5-6	TGTGCCAGCAGCTTTTGGCATACTCCAGATACGCAGTATTTT	CASSFWHTPDTQYF
TRBD1	many	TRBJ2-5	TRBV10-3	TGTGCCACCAGGGACAGGGACTGGGGACAAGAGACCCAGTACTTC	CATRDRDWGQETQYF
-	many	TRBJ2-4	TRBV19	TGTGCCAGTAGTATCTCAGGCGGTCTGAGTACAGCCAAAAACATTCAGTACTTC	CASSISGGLSTAKNIQYF
-	few	TRBJ2-1	TRBV24-1	TGTGCCACCAGTGATTTCGGCCAGTACAATGAGCAGTTCTTC	CATSDFGQYNEQFF
TRBD2	many	TRBJ2-1	TRBV28	TGTGCCAGCAGGGCCCTAGCGGGGGGGCCCCACAATGAGCAGTTCTTC	CASRALAGGPHNEQFF
TRBD2	many	TRBJ2-2	TRBV11-2	TGTGCCAGCAGCTCCCTAAGCGGGGGGGCGAACACCGGGGAGCTGTTTTTT	CASSSLSGGANTGELFF
-	many	TRBJ2-1	TRBV6-2/TRBV6-3	TGTGCCAGCAGTCAAAGCCTCGAGCAGTTCTTC	CASSQSLEQFF
TRBD1	many	TRBJ2-5	TRBV18	TGTGCCAGCTCACCCTTGGGACAGACACAAGAGACCCAGTACTTC	CASSPLGQTQETQYF
-	many	TRBJ1-1	TRBV7-9	TGTGCCAGCACCCCAAACGAGAGGGACACTGAAGCTTTCTTT	CASTPNERDTEAFF
-	many	TRBJ2-3	TRBV11-3	TGTGCCAGCAGCCCGGACACAGATACGCAGTATTTT	CASSPDTDTQYF
TRBD1	many	TRBJ2-3	TRBV12-3/TRBV12-4	TGTGCCAGCACCCTGGGACAGGTGCGCACAGATACGCAGTATTTT	CASTLGQVRTDTQYF
-	many	TRBJ2-1	TRBV7-9	TGTGCCAGCAGCTTAAGACTCGGGGTTGAGCAGTTCTTC	CASSLRLGVEQFF
-	few	TRBJ2-1	TRBV18	TGTGCCAGCTCACAAACACATGAGCAGTTCTTC	CASSQTHEQFF
TRBD1	-	TRBJ1-5	TRBV28	TGTGCCAGCAGTTTAAAAGGAGGGGTCAGGGGGGGCAATCAGCCCCAGCATTTT	CASSLKGGVRGGNQPQHF
-	many	TRBJ2-5	TRBV5-4	TGTGCCAGCGAGGGGGACCAAGAGACCCAGTACTTC	CASEGDQETQYF
-	-	TRBJ1-1	TRBV3-1	TGTGCCAGCAGCCAAGTACCCGGGGGCACTGAAGCTTTCTTT	CASSQVPGGTEAFF
-	many	TRBJ2-1	TRBV7-8	TGTGCCAGCAGCCCAGGGAACAGCGGGCAGTTCTTC	CASSPGNSGQFF
TRBD2	-	TRBJ2-5	TRBV28	TGTGCCAGCAGTTCGGGACTAGCGGGGCAAGAGACCCAGTACTTC	CASSSGLAGQETQYF
-	many	TRBJ1-2	TRBV10-3	TGTGCCATCAGTGAGTCAGTGGGGCAGACCTATGGCTACACCTTC	CAISESVGQTYGYTF
-	many	TRBJ1-1	TRBV5-1	TGCGCCAGCAGCTTGTTCTCTTTAAGTTCTGAAGCTTTCTTT	CASSLFSLSSEAFF
-	many	TRBJ2-2	TRBV12-3/TRBV12-4	TGTGCCAGCAGTTTACATGGGACATTGAACACCGGGGAGCTGTTTTTT	CASSLHGTLNTGELFF
-	many	TRBJ2-3	TRBV5-4	TGTGCCAGCATGGAGAGCACAGATACGCAGTATTTT	CASMESTDTQYF
-	-	TRBJ1-1	TRBV29-1	TGCAGCGTTGCCCCGAGTGGGGGGCAGGCTTTCTTT	CSVAPSGGQAFF
-	many	TRBJ2-3	TRBV6-2/TRBV6-3	TGTGCCAGCAGTTACGGGGGGTCGACGCAGTATTTT	CASSYGGSTQYF
-	many	TRBJ2-1	TRBV6-2/TRBV6-3	TGTGCCAGCAGTTACTCGCAGAATGAGCAGTTCTTC	CASSYSQNEQFF
-	few	TRBJ2-1	TRBV29-1	TGCAGCGTTGCCAGACCGGCAGGGGAGTTCTTC	CSVARPAGEFF
-	many	TRBJ2-5	TRBV7-9	TGTGCCAGCAGCCCAACCGGGACAGCGGGGGCACAAGAGACCCAGTACTTC	CASSPTGTAGAQETQYF
-	many	TRBJ1-5	TRBV12-3/TRBV12-4	TGTGCCAGCAGTTTATGGAGGGATAGCAATCAGCCCCAGCATTTT	CASSLWRDSNQPQHF
TRBD2	-	TRBJ2-3	TRBV6-2/TRBV6-3	TGTGCCAGCAGTTACTCGGTAGCGGGGGGCAGCACAGATACGCAGTATTTT	CASSYSVAGGSTDTQYF
-	-	TRBJ2-3	TRBV3-1	TGTGCCAGCAGCCAAGATGGAGGAAATACGCAGTATTTT	CASSQDGGNTQYF
-	many	TRBJ2-1	TRBV12-3/TRBV12-4	TGTGCCAGCAGAGGAATGGGGGAGGCCTACAATGAGCAGTTCTTC	CASRGMGEAYNEQFF
TRBD1	many	TRBJ1-1	TRBV11-3	TGTGCCAGCAGCCAACGGGGCGGCAGGGGGCCCACTGAAGCTTTCTTT	CASSQRGGRGPTEAFF
-	few	TRBJ2-7	TRBV5-1	TGCGCCAGCAGCTTGGGGAGACTGGGGACTGACGAGCAGTACTTC	CASSLGRLGTDEQYF
TRBD1	-	TRBJ2-7	TRBV3-1	TGTGCCAGCAGCCATGGGACAGGGGGTTCCGAGCAGTACTTC	CASSHGTGGSEQYF
-	few	TRBJ2-7	TRBV18	TGTGCCAGCTCACCAAAGGGTGCCGGGGTCGGCGAGCAGTACTTC	CASSPKGAGVGEQYF
-	once	TRBJ2-5	TRBV29-1	TGCGGCGTTGAAGGGACACCGGAGGAGACCCAGTACTTC	CGVEGTPEETQYF
-	many	TRBJ1-2	TRBV7-3	TGTGCCAGCAGCCCTCAAGCAGGGTACTATGGCTACACCTTC	CASSPQAGYYGYTF
-	many	TRBJ1-1	TRBV28	TGTGCCAGCAGTCAAACCCGACAGCTCGGGGCTTTCTTT	CASSQTRQLGAFF
-	-	TRBJ2-3	TRBV5-5	TGTGCCAGCAGCTATGGACAGACCTTTAGCACAGATACGCAGTATTTT	CASSYGQTFSTDTQYF
-	few	TRBJ1-2	TRBV7-6	TGTGCCAGCAGCCCCACGGTACCCGCGGGTAACTATGGCTACACCTTC	CASSPTVPAGNYGYTF
TRBD2	many	TRBJ2-5	TRBV28	TGTGCCAGCAGTTCGACCGGGACTAGCGGGGAGACCCAGTACTTC	CASSSTGTSGETQYF
-	-	TRBJ1-3	TRBV2	TGTGCCAGCAGCCGGGACACAGGAAACACCATATATTTT	CASSRDTGNTIYF
-	-	TRBJ1-2	TRBV20-1	TGCAGTGCTAGAGACCCGGGCTACACCTTC	CSARDPGYTF
-	-	TRBJ1-5	TRBV2	TGTGCCAGCAGTGCGCGAGAGGGATATCAGCCCCAGCATTTT	CASSAREGYQPQHF
-	-	TRBJ2-3	TRBV20-1	TGCAGTGCCGGACTATGGACAGATACGCAGTATTTT	CSAGLWTDTQYF
-	many	TRBJ2-1	TRBV20-1	TGCAGTGCTTCCCCGAGGGACCCCTACTACAATGAGCAGTTCTTC	CSASPRDPYYNEQFF
-	few	TRBJ1-1	TRBV20-1	TGCAGTGCTAATCACCCTGAAGCTTTCTTT	CSANHPEAFF
TRBD1	many	TRBJ1-1	TRBV10-1	TGCGCCAGCAGTGTCGGACAGGGGCCAGGTGAAGCTTTCTTT	CASSVGQGPGEAFF